The 21 T cell receptor beta chains in this list originate from one sample, sequenced in a study of vaccination and CD4 T cells after COVID-19. As for treatment: approximately nine-day PBMC culture with coronavirus spike peptide pools or control peptides (ViraFEST assay). No antigen has been assigned to these receptors. Cultured CD4+ T-cell DNA underwent Oncomine TCR Beta short-read sequencing. TCRdb redid the calling of the PCR reads with MiXCR, one entry per CDR3 protein. The data hold about 25,000 distinct CDR3 sequences, with roughly 49% observed a single time. Source material: CD4+ T cells from blood, cultured in vitro. These TCRs come from a human donor who had recovered from COVID-19.

This clonotype turned up a few times. This chain connects TRBV6-1 to TRBJ1-2; possibly TRBD1 for D (6 bases). V was trimmed by 4 bases and J by 10 bases, leaving 22 bases between them. The CDR3 sequence is 15 residues long. The germline gives CDR1 MNHNS, CDR2 SASEGT. The CDR3 DNA is TGTGCCAGCAGTGGCGTCCGGGGGACAATTCTGGCCTACACCTTC. It specifies CASSGVRGTILAYTF.

V gene TRBV6-1 combines with J gene TRBJ2-7; tentatively, D is TRBD1 (6 bases). CDR3 length equals 15 residues. V lost 5 bases and J lost 0, with 14 bases in between. Looked up from germline, CDR1 is MNHNS and CDR2 is SASEGT. The CDR3 here is CASSPGHGPSYEQYF. Written as DNA, the CDR3 is TGTGCCAGCAGTCCGGGACATGGACCCTCCTACGAGCAGTACTTC.

The chain employs TRBV27 and TRBJ1-2; maybe TRBD1 (5 bases). The germline V and J ends were trimmed by 7 bases and 3 bases, with 12 bases remaining between them. Germline V CDR1 and CDR2: MNHEY, SMNVEV (reference sequence). The CDR3 has 13 amino acids. CDR3 coding DNA: TGTGCCAGCACGGGGAGGGGCGACTATGGCTACACCTTC. Protein sequence: CASTGRGDYGYTF.

CDR3 protein: CASSSQGRGYTF. The CDR3 DNA reads TGTGCCAGCAGTAGTCAGGGGAGAGGCTACACCTTC. V is TRBV28 and J is TRBJ1-2; perhaps TRBD1 as D (6 bases). Germline assignment: CDR1 MDHEN and CDR2 SYDVKM. The CDR3 has 12 residues. Trimming pared 5 bases from V and 8 bases from J, leaving 12 bases between.

The rearrangement uses TRBV7-8 and TRBJ1-2; D unresolved. Trimming removed 1 base at V and 3 bases at J, with 6 bases between. Germline V gene data show CDR1 as SGHVS and CDR2 as FQNEAQ. The CDR3 totals 13 residues. CDR3 sequence: CASSLGVHYGYTF. The CDR3 DNA follows: TGTGCCAGCAGCTTAGGGGTACACTATGGCTACACCTTC.

The CDR3 region has the DNA TGTGCCAGCAGCCCGCGGACAGGACAGCCCCAGCATTTT. This codes for CASSPRTGQPQHF. V and J are TRBV5-6 and TRBJ1-5; 7 bases line up with TRBD1. V gave up 4 bases and J gave up 7 bases; unmatched junction bases: 5. The length of the CDR3 is 13 residues. From germline, CDR1 is SGHDT and CDR2 YYEEEE.

This clonotype turned up a few times. The chain is built from TRBV27 and TRBJ2-5; D might be TRBD1 or TRBD2, each matching 5 bases. The CDR3 covers 16 residues. Per the germline V gene, CDR1 is MNHEY and CDR2 is SMNVEV (reference sequence). Trimming cost V 2 bases and J 1 base, with 14 bases left between them. Written as DNA, the CDR3 is TGTGCCAGCAGTTTAATGTTAGCGACAGCCCAAGAGACCCAGTACTTC. Its translation: CASSLMLATAQETQYF.

The rearrangement links TRBV6-5 to TRBJ2-3; tentative D call: TRBD2 (5 bases). In germline, CDR1 is MNHEY, CDR2 SVGAGI. The CDR3 has 17 residues. V was trimmed by 0 bases and J by 0 bases, leaving 13 bases between them. The CDR3 loop is CASSYSINRGSTDTQYF. As DNA, the CDR3 is TGTGCCAGCAGTTACTCGATAAATCGCGGGAGCACAGATACGCAGTATTTT.

A few counts support this clonotype. The chain uses TRBV20-1 and TRBJ2-2, with no clear D. CDR1 DFQATT and CDR2 SNEGSKA come from the germline V gene (reference sequence). The CDR3 length is 14 residues. V lost 3 bases and J 2 bases, leaving 10 bases between the germline ends. The CDR3: CSASGHINTGELFF. CDR3 sequence (DNA): TGCAGTGCTAGCGGGCACATTAACACCGGGGAGCTGTTTTTT.

V is TRBV11-2 and J is TRBJ2-3, with D unresolved. CDR1 is SGHAT and CDR2 is FQNNGV in the germline V gene. The germline V and J ends were trimmed by 5 bases and 0 bases, with 9 bases remaining between them. This CDR3 is 14 amino acids long. CDR3 region: CASSLGSSTDTQYF. CDR3 DNA: TGTGCCAGCAGCCTCGGATCAAGCACAGATACGCAGTATTTT.

This clonotype was counted a few times. This chain links TRBV11-3 with TRBJ2-1; TRBD2 matches at 8 bases. The CDR3 runs to 15 residues. Unmatched junction bases numbered 7, after V lost 5 bases and J lost 4 bases. Per the germline V gene, CDR1 is SGHNT and CDR2 is YENEEA. CDR3 nucleotide sequence: TGTGCCAGCAGCCGCAGCGGGGGAGATTACAATGAGCAGTTCTTC. Protein: CASSRSGGDYNEQFF.

Only a few counts were recorded for this clonotype. The chain carries TRBV12-3 or TRBV12-4 and TRBJ2-5; 8 nucleotides match TRBD1. The CDR3 is made up of 15 amino acids. V dropped 6 bases and J dropped 4; count of bases not matched to a gene: 10. DNA for the CDR3: TGTGCCAGCAGCCCTGCCTCCAGGGGGCCAGAGACCCAGTACTTC. It translates to CASSPASRGPETQYF.

The chain combines TRBV20-1 with TRBJ2-7; 7 bases are a match to TRBD2. The V gene end was trimmed by 6 bases and the J gene end by 3 bases; junction bases not matched to a gene: 11. This CDR3 region has 14 residues. Germline CDR1 DFQATT, CDR2 SNEGSKA (reference sequence). The CDR3 bases are TGCAGTGCCGGACCTTCTCGCGGGAGCTACGAGCAGTACTTC. This translates into CSAGPSRGSYEQYF.

The genes are TRBV28 and TRBJ1-1; D gene unclear. The germline gives CDR1 MDHEN, CDR2 SYDVKM. The CDR3 contains 13 residues. The ends were cut back, 4 bases at V and 1 base at J, with 7 bases in the middle. CDR3: CASSSLENTEAFF. The CDR3 region has the DNA TGTGCCAGCAGTTCACTAGAGAACACTGAAGCTTTCTTT.

The CDR3 here is CSASLQGDQPQHF. In DNA, the CDR3 is TGCAGTGCTAGTCTGCAGGGGGATCAGCCCCAGCATTTT. V and J are TRBV20-1 and TRBJ1-5; 7 nucleotides agree with TRBD1. The germline CDR1 and CDR2 sequences are DFQATT and SNEGSKA (reference sequence). The CDR3 length is 13 residues. With 3 bases clipped from V and 5 bases from J, the junction kept 4 bases outside the gene matches.

The rearrangement uses TRBV5-1 and TRBJ2-1, with 11 bases lining up with TRBD2. The CDR3 sequence is 17 residues long. After removal of 0 bases from V and 4 bases from J, the junction contained 6 bases not matched to a gene. Per germline, CDR1 SGHRS and CDR2 YFSETQ. The CDR3 DNA follows: TGCGCCAGCAGCTTGGGACTAGCGGGAAGGGGATACAATGAGCAGTTCTTC. This codes for CASSLGLAGRGYNEQFF.

In this sample, this clonotype turned up once. The chain recombines TRBV4-1 with TRBJ1-6, with TRBD1 as a possible D gene (5 bases). The V and J ends lost 0 bases and 0 bases respectively, with 15 bases between them. In germline, CDR1 is MGHRA, CDR2 YSYEKL. This CDR3 has 19 amino acids. The CDR3 DNA follows: TGCGCCAGCAGCCAAGAAGGGGTAGCAAACTACTCCTATAATTCACCCCTCCACTTT. This gives the protein CASSQEGVANYSYNSPLHF.

This chain connects TRBV25-1 to TRBJ1-6; perhaps TRBD1 as D (6 bases). From germline, CDR1 is MGHDK and CDR2 SYGVNS. The CDR3 extends over 17 amino acids. Trimming took off 8 bases at V and 2 bases at J, with 19 bases between the two ends. CDR3 coding DNA: TGTGCCAGCGAAACGACCGGGACAAGGACCTATAATTCACCCCTCCACTTT. It is translated as CASETTGTRTYNSPLHF.

This clonotype has just a few counts. The gene calls are TRBV7-6 and TRBJ1-1; 8 bases are shared with TRBD1. V lost 5 bases, J lost 5 bases, and 4 bases stayed unmatched. Germline CDR1 SGHVS, CDR2 FNYEAQ. This CDR3 is 13 amino acids long. CDR3 coding DNA: TGTGCCAGCAGCCAAGACAGGGGAACTGAAGCTTTCTTT. It specifies CASSQDRGTEAFF.

Only a few counts were recorded for this clonotype. The rearrangement links TRBV7-9 to TRBJ1-1, with a weak D call TRBD1 (5 bases). Deletions cut 2 bases from V and 1 base from J, with 8 bases between. CDR1 and CDR2 (germline): SEHNR, FQNEAQ (reference sequence). This CDR3 contains 14 residues. CDR3 protein: CASSLNRPNTEAFF. The CDR3 DNA is TGTGCCAGCAGCTTAAACAGGCCGAACACTGAAGCTTTCTTT. The variable domain in full, completed from reference TRBV7-9 and TRBJ1-1, reads DTGVSQNPRHKITKRGQNVTFRCDPISEHNRLYWYRQTLGQGPEFLTYFQNEAQLEKSRLLSDRFSAERPKGSFSTLEIQRTEQGDSAMYLCASSLNRPNTEAFFGQGTRLTVV.

This clonotype was seen a single time. The chain is built from TRBV11-2 and TRBJ2-4; 9 bases map to TRBD1. In germline, CDR1 is SGHAT, CDR2 FQNNGV. This CDR3 contains 18 residues. The trim removed 5 bases at V and 0 bases at J, leaving 11 bases unmatched. CDR3 loop: CASSKDRGQAGAKNIQYF. CDR3 in DNA: TGTGCCAGCAGCAAGGACAGGGGACAGGCGGGAGCCAAAAACATTCAGTACTTC.